Listed below are T cell receptor beta chains from one sample, sequenced in a study of cytotoxic CD8 clonotypes in ibrutinib-treated CLL. Profiling relied on immunoSEQ multiplex PCR, and the TCRdb table lists in-frame clones only, not all of them. The table lists about 130,000 clones, 70% to 80% of them singletons. Sequenced here: PBMCs, sampled after 12 months of ibrutinib treatment. These receptors were collected from a human donor with chronic lymphocytic leukemia. Each CDR3 is given with its conserved first and last residue. A D gene is named only where the DNA matches it firmly. Clone size, where shown, is once, few, many, or a class for clones that have expanded.

-	TRBV5-6	-	TRBJ2-7	TGTGCCAGCAGCTTATGGCAGATTTCCTACGAGCAGTACTTC	CASSLWQISYEQYF
-	TRBV7-9	-	TRBJ2-3	TGTGCCAGCAGCTTAGGGTATGGCACAGATACGCAGTATTTT	CASSLGYGTDTQYF
-	TRBV7-9	TRBD1	TRBJ2-3	TGTGCCAGCAGCCCCGGGACAGCTAGCACAGATACGCAGTATTTT	CASSPGTASTDTQYF
-	TRBV12-5	-	TRBJ2-5	TGTGCTAGTGGCTCCGGGACCCTCGGGGGAAATCAAGAGACCCAGTACTTC	CASGSGTLGGNQETQYF
-	TRBV4-2	-	TRBJ2-1	TGTGCCAGCGGACGGGCGGGGAGCTACAATGAGCAGTTCTTC	CASGRAGSYNEQFF
-	TRBV7-2	-	TRBJ1-4	TGTGCCAGCAGCCTAGGGGTGGCCTATAATGAAAAACTGTTTTTT	CASSLGVAYNEKLFF
-	TRBV28	TRBD2	TRBJ2-5	TGTGCCAGCAGCCTGACACTAGCGGGAGTTCGTGAGACCCAGTACTTC	CASSLTLAGVRETQYF
-	TRBV19	-	TRBJ2-7	TGTGCCAGTAGTGCGGGACAGTACTACGAGCAGTACTTC	CASSAGQYYEQYF
-	TRBV5-1	TRBD2	TRBJ2-5	TGCGCCAGCAGCTTGGGGGGGACTAGCGGCCTCCAAGAGACCCAGTACTTC	CASSLGGTSGLQETQYF
-	TRBV11-2	-	TRBJ2-7	TGTGCCAGCAGCTTGGGATTCTTGGGCGACGAGCAGTACTTC	CASSLGFLGDEQYF
-	TRBV27	TRBD2	TRBJ2-1	TGTGCCAGCAGTTTTTTCGCTAGCGGGGCCTACAATGAGCAGTTCTTC	CASSFFASGAYNEQFF
-	TRBV6-1	-	TRBJ1-1	TGTGCCAGCAGTGTACCCCAGGGGCGGGCTTTCTTT	CASSVPQGRAFF
-	TRBV7-2	TRBD1	TRBJ1-1	TGTGCCAGCAGCAACGGACAGGTGGCTGAAGCTTTCTTT	CASSNGQVAEAFF
-	TRBV18	TRBD1	TRBJ2-2	TGTGCCAGCTCACCGCAGAGGACAGGTATAGGGACCGGGGAGCTGTTTTTT	CASSPQRTGIGTGELFF
-	TRBV18	TRBD1	TRBJ2-7	TGTGCCAGCTCACCACCGAAGGGGGCGGTCTCCTACGAGCAGTACTTC	CASSPPKGAVSYEQYF
-	TRBV11-2	-	TRBJ2-3	TGTGCCAGCAGCTTAAACGTAGAATCTGCAGATACGCAGTATTTT	CASSLNVESADTQYF
-	TRBV7-8	-	TRBJ2-7	TGTGCCAGCAGCTTAGTGCGCGGGCTAGAATCTTCCTACGAGCAGTACTTC	CASSLVRGLESSYEQYF
-	TRBV4-3	-	TRBJ1-4	TGCGCCAGCAGCCAAGGTCAGGGTAGTGAAAAACTGTTTTTT	CASSQGQGSEKLFF
-	TRBV4-3	-	TRBJ2-1	TGCGCCAGCAGCCAAGATTTGGCGGGGAGCTCCTACAATGAGCAGTTCTTC	CASSQDLAGSSYNEQFF
-	TRBV5-1	-	TRBJ2-1	TGCGCCAGCAGCTCTTACTGGGCGGTGGGGTCGTCAGGAACAACTCCTTCTGACAATGAGCAGTTCTTC	CASSSYWAVGSSGTTPSDNEQFF
-	TRBV19	-	TRBJ1-5	TGTGCCAGTAGTACCGGGGCCAGGGTCCCTCAGCCCCAGCATTTT	CASSTGARVPQPQHF
once	TRBV7-9	-	TRBJ2-3	TGTGCCAGCAGCTTAGTATTCGGAGGTCACACAGATACGCAGTATTTT	CASSLVFGGHTDTQYF
-	TRBV7-8	-	TRBJ1-1	TGTGCCAGCAGCTCCAGAATTGGCACTGAAGCTTTCTTT	CASSSRIGTEAFF
once	TRBV11-2	-	TRBJ1-1	TGTGCCAGCAGGATGCCTGACCGGGCCGACACTGAAGCTTTCTTT	CASRMPDRADTEAFF
-	TRBV27	-	TRBJ1-2	TGTGCCAGCACCGGGAGGGAAAGTGTCGGCTACACCTTC	CASTGRESVGYTF
-	TRBV7-9	TRBD2	TRBJ2-7	TGTGCCAGCAGCTTAGGACTAGCGGAATCCTACGAGCAGTACTTC	CASSLGLAESYEQYF
-	TRBV5-5	TRBD1	TRBJ2-3	TGTGCCAGCATCGTAATGGGACAGACAGATACGCAGTATTTT	CASIVMGQTDTQYF
-	TRBV11-2	TRBD2	TRBJ2-7	TGTGCCAGCACCCCTTCTAGCGGGAGGAACGAGCAGTACTTC	CASTPSSGRNEQYF
-	TRBV5-1	-	TRBJ2-3	TGCGCCAGCAGCTGGACCGGTGGCGGAGGCACAGATACGCAGTATTTT	CASSWTGGGGTDTQYF
-	TRBV27	TRBD1	TRBJ1-2	TGTGCCAGCAGCGAGGGGGCCCGGGGGTATGGCTACACCTTC	CASSEGARGYGYTF
-	TRBV10-1	TRBD2	TRBJ2-5	TGCGCCAGCAGTGTAAGCCTAGCGGGAGGAATAGAGACCCAGTACTTC	CASSVSLAGGIETQYF
-	TRBV4-2	-	TRBJ2-1	TGTGCCAGCAGCCAAGAAGTGGAGAATGAGCAGTTCTTC	CASSQEVENEQFF
-	TRBV6-5	-	TRBJ2-1	TGTGCCAGCAGTTACGGGAATGAGCAGTTCTTC	CASSYGNEQFF
few	TRBV19	TRBD1	TRBJ2-7	TGTGCCACTTCCTACGACAGGGTTGATGTGTCCTTC	CATSYDRVDVSF
-	TRBV18	-	TRBJ2-7	TGTGCCAGCTCGTTAGCGGCGAGAACTTCCTACGAGCAGTACTTC	CASSLAARTSYEQYF
few	TRBV7-9	-	TRBJ1-1	TGTGCCAGCAGCTTAGTAGGGGCAGGACCCACTGAAGCTTTCTTT	CASSLVGAGPTEAFF
-	TRBV28	-	TRBJ2-1	TGTGCCAGCAGTAAGGAGGCCCACTCCTACAATGAGCAGTTCTTC	CASSKEAHSYNEQFF
-	TRBV14	TRBD1	TRBJ2-5	TGTGCCAGCAGCCGCTACAGGGGTTGGGAGACCCAGTACTTC	CASSRYRGWETQYF
-	TRBV5-4	-	TRBJ2-7	TGTGCCAGCAGCGGGGAAGGACGTTACGAGCAGTACTTC	CASSGEGRYEQYF
-	TRBV4-2	TRBD2	TRBJ2-3	TGTGCCAGCAGCCCCAAAACTAGCGGGAGGGAAACAGATACGCAGTATTTT	CASSPKTSGRETDTQYF
-	TRBV11-3	-	TRBJ2-1	TGTGCCAGCAGCTTAGGGGGTCCAAGCACCTACAATGAGCAGTTCTTC	CASSLGGPSTYNEQFF
-	TRBV2	-	TRBJ2-5	TGTGCCAGCAGTGAAAGTGTGCTAGCGCGAGCCCAAGAGACCCAGTACTTC	CASSESVLARAQETQYF
-	TRBV29-1	TRBD2	TRBJ2-4	TGCAGCGTTGAAGCACTAGCGGGAGCTTTTGGCATTCAGTACTTC	CSVEALAGAFGIQYF
-	TRBV6-5	-	TRBJ2-3	TGTGCCAGCACAGGGCGAAGCACAGATACGCAGTATTTT	CASTGRSTDTQYF
-	TRBV29-1	TRBD1	TRBJ2-7	TGCAGCGTTTTCGGGACAGGGCAGTTCTACGAGCAGTACTTC	CSVFGTGQFYEQYF
-	TRBV6-1	-	TRBJ2-3	TGTGCCAGCAGTGACCTACAGGGAAATACGCAGTATTTT	CASSDLQGNTQYF
few	TRBV18	TRBD2	TRBJ2-1	TGTGCCAGCTCACCACCGACTAGCGGGACCTACAATGAGCAGTTCTTC	CASSPPTSGTYNEQFF
-	TRBV6-5	-	TRBJ2-7	TGTGCCAGCACCCGCTGGCAGGGAAGGGACGAGCAGTACTTC	CASTRWQGRDEQYF
-	TRBV6-6	-	TRBJ1-1	TGTGCCAGCAGTTACTCCGGGGGCAGGACTGAAGCTTTCTTT	CASSYSGGRTEAFF
-	TRBV2	TRBD1	TRBJ2-7	TGTGCCAGCAGGGGACAGCCGTCCTACGAGCAGTACTTC	CASRGQPSYEQYF
-	TRBV27	-	TRBJ1-1	TGTGCCAGCAGTTTAGGTAGAAACACTGAAGCTTTCTTT	CASSLGRNTEAFF
-	TRBV4-3	TRBD2	TRBJ2-5	TGCGCCAGCAGCCAAGATGGGCGGGAGGGCCTGGCAGAGACCCAGTACTTC	CASSQDGREGLAETQYF
-	TRBV7-2	-	TRBJ1-1	TGTGCCAGCAGCTCCGACGGCCCTGACACTGAAGCTTTCTTT	CASSSDGPDTEAFF
-	TRBV2	TRBD1	TRBJ1-1	TGTGCCAGCAGTGAAGGGACAGGAAGTAAAGCTTTCTTT	CASSEGTGSKAFF
-	TRBV10-1	-	TRBJ2-7	TGCGCCAGCAGTGAGTCGTTGCCGGGCCGATTCTACGAGCAGTACTTC	CASSESLPGRFYEQYF
-	TRBV18	-	TRBJ1-1	TGTGCCAGCTCACAGGGTAACACTGAAGCTTTCTTT	CASSQGNTEAFF
-	TRBV2	-	TRBJ1-3	TGTGCCAGCAGTGCAGGCCGCTCTGGAAACACCATATATTTT	CASSAGRSGNTIYF